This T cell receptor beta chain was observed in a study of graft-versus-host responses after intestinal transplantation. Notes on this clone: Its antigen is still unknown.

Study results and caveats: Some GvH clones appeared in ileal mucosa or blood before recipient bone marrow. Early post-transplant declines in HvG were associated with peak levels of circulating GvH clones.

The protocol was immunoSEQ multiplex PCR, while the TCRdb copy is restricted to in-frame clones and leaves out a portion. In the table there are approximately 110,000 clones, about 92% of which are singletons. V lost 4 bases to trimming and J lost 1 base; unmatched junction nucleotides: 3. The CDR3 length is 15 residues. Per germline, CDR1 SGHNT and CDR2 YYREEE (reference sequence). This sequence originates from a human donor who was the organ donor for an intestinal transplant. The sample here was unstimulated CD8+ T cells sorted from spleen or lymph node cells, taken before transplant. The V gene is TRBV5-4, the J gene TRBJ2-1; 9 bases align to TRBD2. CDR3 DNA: TGTGCCAGCAGCGAGCTAGCGGGATCCTACAATGAGCAGTTCTTC. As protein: CASSELAGSYNEQFF.